The rows below give T cell receptor beta chains drawn from one sample of a study of T-cell reconstitution after alpha-beta-depleted transplantation in children. Using its own MiXCR run on the PCR reads, TCRdb lists one record per CDR3 protein. The sample has some 500,000 distinct CDR3 sequences, about 16% seen once. Sequenced here: PBMCs from the stem cell graft donor, sampled from the stem cell graft. The receptor source for this set is a human donor who donated a stem cell graft to a child with acute lymphoblastic leukemia. The CDR3 runs from the conserved cysteine through the conserved F or W. Fields, in order: D gene, V gene, J gene, clone size, CDR3 protein, CDR3 DNA. A D gene is named only where the DNA matches it firmly. Rows may omit the clone size; those that give it use once, few, many or a size class.

d_gene: .
v_gene: TRBV5-1
j_gene: TRBJ1-1
abundance: .
CDR3aa: CASSLMPGPNTEAFF
CDR3nt: TGCGCCAGCAGCCTAATGCCGGGGCCGAACACTGAAGCTTTCTTT

d_gene: TRBD2
v_gene: TRBV27
j_gene: TRBJ2-4
abundance: .
CDR3aa: CASSLYISQASGRRTAKNIQYF
CDR3nt: TGTGCCAGCAGTTTATACATATCCCAGGCTAGCGGGAGGAGGACGGCCAAAAACATTCAGTACTTC

d_gene: .
v_gene: TRBV5-5
j_gene: TRBJ1-1
abundance: .
CDR3aa: CASTSSPTRRETGTEAFF
CDR3nt: TGTGCCAGCACCTCTTCCCCTACTAGACGGGAAACAGGCACTGAAGCTTTCTTT

d_gene: TRBD2
v_gene: TRBV6-2/TRBV6-3
j_gene: TRBJ2-1
abundance: few
CDR3aa: CASSYGGVAGAGDEQFF
CDR3nt: TGTGCCAGCAGTTACGGTGGGGTAGCGGGAGCGGGGGATGAGCAGTTCTTC

d_gene: TRBD1
v_gene: TRBV12-3/TRBV12-4
j_gene: TRBJ1-5
abundance: .
CDR3aa: CASSFGQGSQPQHF
CDR3nt: TGTGCCAGCAGTTTCGGACAGGGGAGTCAGCCCCAGCATTTT

d_gene: .
v_gene: TRBV10-1
j_gene: TRBJ2-7
abundance: .
CDR3aa: CASSLTGVHEQYF
CDR3nt: TGCGCCAGCAGTCTAACGGGAGTCCACGAGCAGTACTTC

d_gene: .
v_gene: TRBV12-3/TRBV12-4
j_gene: TRBJ2-5
abundance: few
CDR3aa: CASIRTLQETQYF
CDR3nt: TGTGCCAGCATACGGACTCTCCAAGAGACCCAGTACTTC

d_gene: .
v_gene: TRBV27
j_gene: TRBJ2-1
abundance: .
CDR3aa: CASSFWGAIGSYNEQFF
CDR3nt: TGTGCCAGCAGTTTTTGGGGGGCAATTGGCTCCTACAATGAGCAGTTCTTC

d_gene: TRBD2
v_gene: TRBV12-3/TRBV12-4
j_gene: TRBJ2-2
abundance: .
CDR3aa: CASRAPAAGVTGELFF
CDR3nt: TGTGCCAGCAGGGCCCCAGCGGCGGGAGTCACCGGGGAGCTGTTTTTT

d_gene: TRBD1
v_gene: TRBV6-2/TRBV6-3
j_gene: TRBJ2-3
abundance: .
CDR3aa: CASSRPTGGSQYF
CDR3nt: TGTGCCAGCAGTCGCCCGACAGGGGGCTCTCAATATTTT

d_gene: TRBD1
v_gene: TRBV10-3
j_gene: TRBJ2-3
abundance: few
CDR3aa: CATQKGTGAIGGADTQYF
CDR3nt: TGTGCCACCCAAAAAGGGACAGGAGCAATCGGCGGGGCAGATACGCAGTATTTT

d_gene: TRBD2
v_gene: TRBV7-3
j_gene: TRBJ2-1
abundance: few
CDR3aa: CASSYDSLAGGPVQFF
CDR3nt: TGTGCCAGCAGCTATGACAGCCTAGCGGGAGGGCCGGTGCAGTTCTTC

d_gene: TRBD1
v_gene: TRBV7-4
j_gene: TRBJ2-7
abundance: .
CDR3aa: CASSPSGTGGRGTYEQYF
CDR3nt: TGTGCCAGCAGCCCTTCCGGGACAGGGGGCAGGGGGACCTACGAGCAGTACTTC

d_gene: .
v_gene: TRBV20-1
j_gene: TRBJ1-2
abundance: .
CDR3aa: CSARDPFGYTF
CDR3nt: TGCAGTGCTAGAGATCCATTTGGCTACACCTTC

d_gene: .
v_gene: TRBV25-1
j_gene: TRBJ2-7
abundance: few
CDR3aa: CASSESITYEQYF
CDR3nt: TGTGCCAGCAGTGAATCTATCACCTACGAGCAGTACTTC

d_gene: TRBD2
v_gene: TRBV2
j_gene: TRBJ2-7
abundance: .
CDR3aa: CASDTSRLTSGRAGSYEQYF
CDR3nt: TGTGCCAGCGACACCTCACGGCTCACTAGCGGGAGGGCCGGCTCCTACGAGCAGTACTTC

d_gene: TRBD2
v_gene: TRBV5-1
j_gene: TRBJ2-3
abundance: .
CDR3aa: CASSFEREGTDTQYF
CDR3nt: TGCGCCAGCAGCTTCGAGCGGGAGGGCACAGATACGCAGTATTTT

d_gene: TRBD1
v_gene: TRBV10-2
j_gene: TRBJ1-2
abundance: .
CDR3aa: CASRESGQGGGYTF
CDR3nt: TGCGCCAGCAGAGAGAGCGGACAGGGGGGGGGCTACACCTTC

d_gene: .
v_gene: TRBV12-3/TRBV12-4
j_gene: TRBJ1-5
abundance: .
CDR3aa: CASSLGKSNQPQHF
CDR3nt: TGTGCCAGCAGTTTAGGTAAAAGCAATCAGCCCCAGCATTTT

d_gene: TRBD1
v_gene: TRBV29-1
j_gene: TRBJ2-7
abundance: few
CDR3aa: CSVNQDRGRVEQYF
CDR3nt: TGCAGCGTCAACCAGGACAGGGGGCGCGTCGAGCAGTACTTC

d_gene: .
v_gene: TRBV12-3/TRBV12-4
j_gene: TRBJ2-3
abundance: .
CDR3aa: CASSSPVPTDTQYF
CDR3nt: TGTGCCAGCAGCTCCCCCGTTCCCACAGATACGCAGTATTTT

d_gene: .
v_gene: TRBV7-9
j_gene: TRBJ2-7
abundance: .
CDR3aa: CASSPGGGRGYEQYF
CDR3nt: TGTGCCAGCAGCCCAGGTGGGGGGCGCGGGTACGAGCAGTACTTC

d_gene: TRBD2
v_gene: TRBV12-3/TRBV12-4
j_gene: TRBJ2-2
abundance: .
CDR3aa: CASSRGTSANTGELFF
CDR3nt: TGTGCCAGCAGCCGAGGAACTAGCGCGAACACCGGGGAGCTGTTTTTT

d_gene: .
v_gene: TRBV5-1
j_gene: TRBJ1-4
abundance: .
CDR3aa: CASSLAGLYGATNEKLFF
CDR3nt: TGCGCCAGCAGCCTTGCCGGACTGTACGGAGCAACTAATGAAAAACTGTTTTTT

d_gene: .
v_gene: TRBV9
j_gene: TRBJ2-7
abundance: few
CDR3aa: CASSVGSAETYEQYF
CDR3nt: TGTGCCAGCAGCGTAGGCTCAGCCGAGACCTACGAGCAGTACTTC

d_gene: .
v_gene: TRBV6-1
j_gene: TRBJ1-1
abundance: .
CDR3aa: CASTGGSRVNAEAFF
CDR3nt: TGTGCCAGCACCGGGGGATCGAGGGTGAACGCTGAAGCTTTCTTT

d_gene: TRBD2
v_gene: TRBV6-2/TRBV6-3
j_gene: TRBJ2-1
abundance: .
CDR3aa: CASSSLRTSSRANEQFF
CDR3nt: TGTGCCAGCAGTTCGCTCCGGACTAGCTCGAGGGCCAATGAGCAGTTCTTC

d_gene: .
v_gene: TRBV5-1
j_gene: TRBJ2-7
abundance: few
CDR3aa: CASSWVPVPYEQYF
CDR3nt: TGCGCCAGCAGCTGGGTCCCAGTCCCCTACGAGCAGTACTTC

d_gene: .
v_gene: TRBV28
j_gene: TRBJ1-1
abundance: many
CDR3aa: CASTLNTEAFF
CDR3nt: TGTGCCAGCACCTTGAACACTGAAGCTTTCTTT

d_gene: TRBD1
v_gene: TRBV9
j_gene: TRBJ1-2
abundance: .
CDR3aa: CASSPWTGKSYGYTF
CDR3nt: TGTGCCAGCAGCCCGTGGACAGGGAAGTCCTATGGCTACACCTTC

d_gene: .
v_gene: TRBV18
j_gene: TRBJ2-7
abundance: few
CDR3aa: CASSQGGSLSYEQYF
CDR3nt: TGTGCCAGTTCGCAGGGGGGCTCGCTCTCCTACGAGCAGTACTTC

d_gene: .
v_gene: TRBV29-1
j_gene: TRBJ2-7
abundance: few
CDR3aa: CSAHGSYEQYF
CDR3nt: TGCAGCGCCCACGGCTCCTACGAGCAGTACTTC

d_gene: .
v_gene: TRBV9
j_gene: TRBJ2-6
abundance: .
CDR3aa: CASSAPSGANVLTF
CDR3nt: TGTGCCAGCAGCGCCCCGAGTGGGGCCAACGTCCTGACTTTC

d_gene: TRBD2
v_gene: TRBV12-3/TRBV12-4
j_gene: TRBJ2-1
abundance: .
CDR3aa: CASSLPGLASINEQFF
CDR3nt: TGTGCCAGCAGTCTCCCGGGACTAGCGTCCATCAATGAGCAGTTCTTC

d_gene: TRBD2
v_gene: TRBV7-8
j_gene: TRBJ2-4
abundance: few
CDR3aa: CASSFLETSGILAKNIQYF
CDR3nt: TGTGCCAGCAGCTTTCTAGAGACTAGCGGGATCTTAGCCAAAAACATTCAGTACTTC

d_gene: .
v_gene: TRBV20-1
j_gene: TRBJ1-5
abundance: few
CDR3aa: CSARAPYSNQPQHF
CDR3nt: TGCAGTGCTAGAGCGCCGTATAGCAATCAGCCCCAGCATTTT

d_gene: TRBD2
v_gene: TRBV20-1
j_gene: TRBJ2-1
abundance: .
CDR3aa: CSAREEMGTSVPYGQFF
CDR3nt: TGCAGTGCTAGAGAAGAGATGGGGACTAGCGTCCCGTATGGGCAGTTCTTC

d_gene: .
v_gene: TRBV18
j_gene: TRBJ1-2
abundance: few
CDR3aa: CASSPSTRGGYTF
CDR3nt: TGTGCCAGCTCACCCTCGACCCGGGGAGGCTACACCTTC

d_gene: .
v_gene: TRBV27
j_gene: TRBJ1-2
abundance: .
CDR3aa: CASSYLMGENYGYTF
CDR3nt: TGTGCCAGCAGTTACCTCATGGGAGAAAACTATGGCTACACCTTC

d_gene: .
v_gene: TRBV3-1
j_gene: TRBJ2-1
abundance: few
CDR3aa: CASSQNPSTNSYNEQFF
CDR3nt: TGTGCCAGCAGCCAAAATCCTAGCACTAACTCCTACAATGAGCAGTTCTTC

d_gene: TRBD1
v_gene: TRBV7-3
j_gene: TRBJ1-1
abundance: .
CDR3aa: CASSSGGDTEAFF
CDR3nt: TGTGCCAGCAGCTCAGGGGGGGACACTGAAGCTTTCTTT

d_gene: TRBD1
v_gene: TRBV4-1
j_gene: TRBJ1-3
abundance: .
CDR3aa: CASSQVTGQGRNTIYF
CDR3nt: TGCGCCAGCAGCCAAGTCACTGGACAGGGAAGAAACACCATATATTTT